This T cell receptor (beta chain) was identified in a study of blood T cell repertoires in COVID-19 (TCRdb year 2020). At the level of the whole study: Samples from collaborators originated in the United States, Italy and Spain and spanned both the acute and convalescent phases of COVID-19. The prospective study material was composed of cDNA or gDNA derived from T cells, B-cell-depleted T cells, or PBMCs. Deeply sampled blood TCRbeta repertoires from subjects exposed to, actively infected with, or recovered from COVID-19 were included in the dataset. The repertoires were released in a freely available public database intended as a resource for research on the immune response to SARS-CoV-2. The samples were drawn from two sources: the first 160 participants of the ongoing ImmuneRACE study, and 1,254 subjects contributed by 6 global collaborators. A de-identified subject ID, COVID-19 status, age in years and sex were almost always included in the sample metadata. Where HLA class I and class II types were available, the types were taken from metadata supplied by the sample provider, not from assay-based typing.

The research as a whole found: The quantity of clinical and demographic metadata differed by source and by participant and was supplied without curation.

Each collaborating institution followed its own protocols to collect whole blood in K2EDTA tubes. For TCRbeta analysis, collaborator samples were shipped as frozen whole blood, as isolated PBMCs, or as DNA extracted from either sample type. For this clone: Its antigen remains unidentified. Qualities for individual bases were not recorded, and no much larger clone is one base off.

Reading the germline V gene gives CDR1 SGHRS and CDR2 YFSETQ. Compared with germline, V lacks 4 bases and J lacks 3 bases; bases without a gene match: 8. The CDR3, from cysteine to phenylalanine, totals 15 residues. Left in the record is the CDR3 DNA by itself, 45 bases read in frame from the first base. TCRbeta CDR3 regions were amplified from genomic DNA using the immunoSEQ Assay, a bias-controlled multiplex PCR. Per the source publication's procedure: The number of nucleated cells in each sample was estimated from the amplification of reference gene primers within the assay. To quantify the absolute abundance of each unique TCRbeta CDR3 rearrangement, sequence reads were collapsed and filtered. For each sample, productive Simpson clonality was calculated by taking the square root of Simpson's diversity index across productive rearrangements. Held by TCRdb, this immuneACCESS table contains in-frame sequences only and omits some clones. Under half of the omission traces to an unresolved V gene where checked; the cause of the rest is unknown. V, J and clone size are those of that table, while D and trimming were read from the DNA. This sample lists about 410,000 clones; around 86% were detected once. The top ten hold approximately 1.5% of the sample.

Sample: peripheral blood. The chain is encoded by TRBV5-1 joined to TRBJ2-3, and 7 junctional nucleotides match TRBD2. The source is a woman in her twenties or thirties with active or convalescent COVID-19. The DNA reads as follows: TGCGCCAGCAGCAAAAGCGGGGTAGGGACAGATACGCAGTATTTT. This gives the protein CASSKSGVGTDTQYF.